These 20 T cell receptor beta chains came from one sample sequenced in a study of beta chain features in type 1 diabetes. TCRB transcripts that were expressed got sequenced, as all of the isolated RNA had been reverse transcribed. Profiling relied on immunoSEQ multiplex PCR, and the TCRdb table lists in-frame clones only, not all of them. Here the sample spans under 950,000 clones, roughly 17% being singletons. The sequenced sample consisted of naive CD4+ T cells from blood. These receptors all stem from a woman aged 18-29 years in good health.

The chain links TRBV7-8 to TRBJ2-7; no clear D gene. V lost 1 base to trimming and J lost 4 bases, with 8 bases between them. The germline V gene has CDR1 SGHVS and CDR2 FQNEAQ. The CDR3 covers 13 residues. In nucleotides, the CDR3 is TGTGCCAGCAGCTTAGAACTCCGGTACGAGCAGTACTTC. The encoded protein is CASSLELRYEQYF.

The chain uses TRBV7-2 and TRBJ2-3, with TRBD2 as a possible D gene (5 bases). V was pared by 5 bases and J by 2 bases, with 23 bases between. Germline V CDR1 and CDR2: SGHTA, FQGNSA. The CDR3 consists of 18 residues. The CDR3 DNA reads as TGTGCCAGCAGCGCCAAAGGGCGGGTATCTCTACACACAGATACGCAGTATTTT. Protein sequence: CASSAKGRVSLHTDTQYF.

This clone was recorded once. This rearrangement joins TRBV27 to TRBJ2-7; 8 bases are a match to TRBD2. This CDR3 contains 13 residues. The junction had 2 bases not matched to a gene; V was cut back by 2 bases and J by 5 bases. CDR1 is MNHEY and CDR2 is SMNVEV in the germline V gene (reference sequence). For the CDR3, the DNA is TGTGCCAGCAGTTTACTAGCGGGCCACGAGCAGTACTTC. Protein sequence: CASSLLAGHEQYF.

There are a few counts of this clone. J is TRBJ2-1 and V is TRBV2; the match to TRBD2 covers 7 bases. J was trimmed by 9 bases and V by 4 bases; bases with no gene match: 9. The CDR3 is made up of 14 amino acids. The V gene's germline CDR1 is SNHLY and CDR2 FYNNEI. CDR3 DNA: TGTGCCAGCAGTGCCGAGGGACTATTCGGTGAGCAGTTCTTC. As protein: CASSAEGLFGEQFF.

V is TRBV18 and J is TRBJ2-7, with D possibly being TRBD2 (5 bases). V lost 4 bases, J lost 3 bases, and 10 bases lay in between. Germline V CDR1 and CDR2: KGHSH, LQKENI. The CDR3 contains 13 residues. The CDR3 DNA reads TGTGCCAGCTCACGACTGAGGGACTACGAGCAGTACTTC. It encodes CASSRLRDYEQYF.

The count of this clone is one. The rearrangement uses TRBV27 and TRBJ2-5; possible D gene TRBD2, 5 bases. The CDR3 is 15 residues long. CDR1 is MNHEY, CDR2 SMNVEV, per germline (reference sequence). V shed 5 bases and J shed 9 bases, with 22 bases lying between them. The CDR3 bases are TGTGCCAGCAGTCCGGCCGGGGTTAGATATGGACCCCAGTACTTC. Its translation: CASSPAGVRYGPQYF.

This clone appeared a few times. The rearrangement links TRBV20-1 to TRBJ2-1; tentatively, D is TRBD2 (5 bases). CDR1 DFQATT and CDR2 SNEGSKA come from the germline V gene (reference sequence). Trimming cost V 2 bases and J 9 bases, with 8 bases left between them. This CDR3 region has 11 residues. DNA of the CDR3: TGCAGTGCTAGAATCGGAGGTGAGCAGTTCTTC. It yields the protein CSARIGGEQFF.

The J gene is TRBJ2-5, the V gene TRBV7-2; D ambiguous. CDR1 is SGHTA and CDR2 is FQGNSA in the germline V gene. Trimming cost V 1 base and J 9 bases, with 12 bases left between them. The CDR3 has 13 residues. The CDR3 coding sequence is TGTGCCAGCAGCTTAGATGTTGTGACGGCCCAGTACTTC. It specifies CASSLDVVTAQYF.

This clone was seen more than once but under ten times. This chain uses TRBV11-2 with TRBJ1-1; no clear D gene. CDR3 length equals 14 residues. Trimming left V 0 bases short and J 2 bases short, with 7 bases between. CDR1 is SGHAT and CDR2 is FQNNGV in the germline V gene. CDR3 residues: CASSLDGFNTEAFF. CDR3 DNA: TGTGCCAGCAGCTTAGACGGGTTTAACACTGAAGCTTTCTTT.

This chain connects TRBV10-3 to TRBJ2-2; 8 bases map to TRBD2. V shed 6 bases, J shed 0 bases, and the junction held 6 bases outside the gene matches. The CDR3 has 16 amino acids. The V gene's germline CDR1 is ENHRY and CDR2 SYGVKD. The CDR3 region has the DNA TGTGCCATCAGGCCGCTTAGCGGGACGAACACCGGGGAGCTGTTTTTT. Translated: CAIRPLSGTNTGELFF.

The chain links TRBV25-1 to TRBJ2-1; a weak D match, TRBD2 (6 bases). The germline V gene has CDR1 MGHDK and CDR2 SYGVNS. CDR3 length equals 13 residues. V shed 1 base and J shed 13 bases, with 14 bases lying between them. The CDR3 loop is CASSESVEGKQFF. The CDR3 coding sequence is TGTGCCAGCAGTGAATCCGTGGAGGGGAAACAGTTCTTC.

The chain is built from TRBV28 and TRBJ2-5, with D hard to call. Trimming stripped 2 bases from V and 4 bases from J, with 11 bases between. CDR3 size: 14 residues. The V gene's germline CDR1 is MDHEN and CDR2 SYDVKM. The CDR3 here is CASSLGGTTETQYF. CDR3 nucleotide sequence: TGTGCCAGCAGTTTAGGTGGAACCACAGAGACCCAGTACTTC.

V gene TRBV18 combines with J gene TRBJ1-1, with D hard to call. V was trimmed by 3 bases and J by 2 bases, leaving 10 bases between them. The CDR3 covers 14 residues. Germline assignment: CDR1 KGHSH and CDR2 LQKENI. The CDR3 protein is CASSPAGRNTEAFF. The CDR3 coding sequence is TGTGCCAGCTCACCGGCGGGAAGAAACACTGAAGCTTTCTTT.

This clone was counted only a few times. This rearrangement joins TRBV28 to TRBJ2-5; TRBD1 matches at 7 bases. CDR1 and CDR2 from the germline V gene are MDHEN and SYDVKM. The junction had 3 bases not matched to a gene; V was cut back by 4 bases and J by 1 base. The CDR3 consists of 14 residues. The CDR3 spells CASSWGTVQETQYF. The CDR3, as DNA: TGTGCCAGCAGTTGGGGGACAGTCCAAGAGACCCAGTACTTC.

The chain is built from TRBV9 and TRBJ2-3; 12 nucleotides align to TRBD2. Germline loops: CDR1 SGDLS, CDR2 YYNGEE. The CDR3 has 17 amino acids. J lost 4 bases, V lost 0 bases, and 6 bases had no gene match. CDR3 sequence reads: CASSVEALAGGSDTQYF. Here the CDR3 DNA reads TGTGCCAGCAGCGTAGAGGCACTAGCGGGAGGTTCAGATACGCAGTATTTT.

This clone appeared a few times. The J gene is TRBJ2-2, the V gene TRBV29-1; D unclear. The V end lost 6 bases, the J end lost 2 bases, and 13 bases lay between the germline ends. CDR1 and CDR2 from the germline V gene are SQVTM and ANQGSEA. The CDR3 covers 14 residues. The CDR3 loop reads CSVKRNGNTGELFF. DNA of the CDR3: TGCAGCGTCAAAAGGAACGGAAACACCGGGGAGCTGTTTTTT.

Only a few counts were recorded for this clone. Different DNA sequences within this sample yield the same CDR3. CDR3 loop: CASSLSLAGVNEQFF. The CDR3 region has the DNA TGCGCCAGCAGCTTAAGTCTAGCGGGAGTTAATGAGCAGTTCTTC. The chain employs TRBV5-1 and TRBJ2-1; 10 bases line up with TRBD2. This CDR3 has 15 residues. Per the germline V gene, CDR1 is SGHRS and CDR2 is YFSETQ. The junction had 6 bases not matched to a gene; V was cut back by 2 bases and J by 7 bases.

V and J are TRBV5-5 and TRBJ2-7, with 7 bases aligning to TRBD2. This CDR3 spans 17 amino acids. V gave up 1 base and J gave up 4 bases; unmatched junction bases: 14. The V gene's germline CDR1 is SGHKS and CDR2 YYEKEE (reference sequence). The CDR3 bases are TGTGCCAGCAGCTTGCCGTATCTAGCGGCAGAGACTTACGAGCAGTACTTC. This translates into CASSLPYLAAETYEQYF.

The V gene is TRBV5-8, the J gene TRBJ2-3; the D gene is possibly TRBD1 (6 bases). Germline CDR1 is SGHTS and CDR2 is YDEGEE. V lost 0 bases and J lost 8, with 16 bases in between. This CDR3 region has 15 residues. In DNA, the CDR3 is TGTGCCAGCAGCTTGGCGGCAGGGGTAGCGTCTACGCAGTATTTT. This sequence encodes CASSLAAGVASTQYF. The whole variable domain, remainder taken from reference TRBV5-8 and TRBJ2-3, is EAGVTQSPTHLIKTRGQQATLRCSPISGHTSVYWYQQALGLGLQFLLWYDEGEERNRGNFPPRFSGRQFPNYSSELNVNALELEDSALYLCASSLAAGVASTQYFGPGTRLTVL.

The chain uses TRBV28 and TRBJ1-5; D is ambiguous. V lost 6 bases and J 6 bases, leaving 6 bases between the germline ends. The CDR3 loop spans 11 amino acids. The V gene's germline CDR1 is MDHEN and CDR2 SYDVKM. CDR3 DNA sequence: TGTGCCAGCAGCCAAACTCAGCCCCAGCATTTT. Translating gives CASSQTQPQHF. The entire variable domain, with the rest obtained from reference TRBV28 and TRBJ1-5, is as follows: DVKVTQSSRYLVKRTGEKVFLECVQDMDHENMFWYRQDPGLGLRLIYFSYDVKMKEKGDIPEGYSVSREKKERFSLILESASTNQTSMYLCASSQTQPQHFGDGTRLSIL.